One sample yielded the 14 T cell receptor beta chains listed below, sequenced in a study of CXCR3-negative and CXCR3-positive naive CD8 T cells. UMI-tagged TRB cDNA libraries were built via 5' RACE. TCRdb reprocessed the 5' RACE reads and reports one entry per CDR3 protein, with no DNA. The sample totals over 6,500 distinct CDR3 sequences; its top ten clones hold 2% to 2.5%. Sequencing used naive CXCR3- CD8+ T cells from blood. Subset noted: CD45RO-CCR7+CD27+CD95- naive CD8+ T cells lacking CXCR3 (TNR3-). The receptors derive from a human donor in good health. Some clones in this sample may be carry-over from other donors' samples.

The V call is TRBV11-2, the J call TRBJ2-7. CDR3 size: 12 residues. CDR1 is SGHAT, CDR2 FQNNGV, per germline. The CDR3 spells CASSQMRYEQYF.

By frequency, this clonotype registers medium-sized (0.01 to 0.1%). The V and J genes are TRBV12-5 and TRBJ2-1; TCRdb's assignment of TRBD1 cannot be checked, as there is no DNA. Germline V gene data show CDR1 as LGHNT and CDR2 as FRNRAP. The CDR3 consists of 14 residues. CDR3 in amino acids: CASGFPGQGNEQFF.

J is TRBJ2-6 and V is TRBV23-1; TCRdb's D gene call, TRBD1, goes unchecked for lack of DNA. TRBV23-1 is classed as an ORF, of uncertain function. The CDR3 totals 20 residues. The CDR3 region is CASSSLPGPKPPSGANVLTF.

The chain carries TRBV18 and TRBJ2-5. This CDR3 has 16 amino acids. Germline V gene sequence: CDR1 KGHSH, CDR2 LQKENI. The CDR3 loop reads CASSLPGTEYQETQYF.

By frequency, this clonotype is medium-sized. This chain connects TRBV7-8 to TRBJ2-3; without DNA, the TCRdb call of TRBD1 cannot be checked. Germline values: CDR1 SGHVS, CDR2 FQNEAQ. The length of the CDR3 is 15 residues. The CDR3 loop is CASSLMRTRGDTQYF.

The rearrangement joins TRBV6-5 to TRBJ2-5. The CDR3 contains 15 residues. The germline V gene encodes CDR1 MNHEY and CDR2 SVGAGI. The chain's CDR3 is CASSYLRGSRETQYF.

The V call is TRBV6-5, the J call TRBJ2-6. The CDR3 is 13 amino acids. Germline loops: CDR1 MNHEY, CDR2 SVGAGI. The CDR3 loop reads CASCSSGANVLTF.

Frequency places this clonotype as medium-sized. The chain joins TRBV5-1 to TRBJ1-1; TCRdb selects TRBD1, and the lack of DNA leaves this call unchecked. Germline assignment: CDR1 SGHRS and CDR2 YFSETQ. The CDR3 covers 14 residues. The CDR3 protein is CASSSRTVNTEAFF.

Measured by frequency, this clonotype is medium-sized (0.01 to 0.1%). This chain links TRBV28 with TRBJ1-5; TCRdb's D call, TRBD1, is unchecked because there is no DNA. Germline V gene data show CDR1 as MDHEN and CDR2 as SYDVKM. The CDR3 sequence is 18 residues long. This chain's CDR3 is CASGPRGWFGPGNQPQHF.

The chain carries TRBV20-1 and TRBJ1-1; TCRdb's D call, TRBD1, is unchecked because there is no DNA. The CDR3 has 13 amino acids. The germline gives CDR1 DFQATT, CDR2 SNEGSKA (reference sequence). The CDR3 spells CSVWGDKNTEAFF.

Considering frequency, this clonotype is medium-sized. The CDR3 spells CSVVKDENTGELFF. The chain uses TRBV29-1 and TRBJ2-2. Germline V gene lookup returns CDR1 SQVTM and CDR2 ANQGSEA. The CDR3 has 14 amino acids.

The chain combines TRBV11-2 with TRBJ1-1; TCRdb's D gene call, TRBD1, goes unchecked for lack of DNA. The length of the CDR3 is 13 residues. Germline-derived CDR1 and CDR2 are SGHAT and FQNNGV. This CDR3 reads CASSLGQPPEAFF.

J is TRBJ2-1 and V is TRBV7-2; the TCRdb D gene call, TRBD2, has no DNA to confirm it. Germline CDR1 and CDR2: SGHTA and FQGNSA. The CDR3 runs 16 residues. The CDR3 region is CASRPTSGAYYNEQFF.

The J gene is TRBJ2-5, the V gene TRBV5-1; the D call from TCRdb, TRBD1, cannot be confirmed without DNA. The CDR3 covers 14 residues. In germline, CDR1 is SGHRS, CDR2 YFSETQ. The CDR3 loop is CASSSPGQQETQYF.